The 24 T cell receptor beta chains listed next were all sequenced from one sample in a study of neurological immune-mediated disorders. From the 5' RACE reads, TCRdb called clonotypes with MiXCR, one entry per CDR3 protein. Of tens of thousands of distinct CDR3 sequences in the sample, less than 25% were seen once. The time point denotes: technical triplicate 2. What was sequenced was PBMCs. These receptors all stem from a man aged 55 to 70 with HTLV-1-associated myelopathy (HAM/TSP).

The sample holds many counts of this clonotype. The genes are TRBV20-1 and TRBJ2-7; D is ambiguous. Germline loops: CDR1 DFQATT, CDR2 SNEGSKA (reference sequence). V lost 1 base and J lost 0, with 13 bases in between. The CDR3 consists of 15 residues. CDR3 sequence: CSARARLDNSYEQYF. The CDR3 DNA reads TGCAGTGCTAGAGCCCGATTAGACAACTCCTACGAGCAGTACTTC.

As to this clonotype: A much bigger clone sits one base away, suggesting this may be a read error. This chain joins TRBV15 and TRBJ1-5; 8 bases match TRBD1. This CDR3 is built from 15 residues. The V and J ends lost 0 bases and 5 bases, in that order; junction bases with no gene match: 3. Germline CDR1 is LNHNV and CDR2 is YYDKDF (reference sequence). The CDR3 sequence is CATSRDIQGDQPQHF. As DNA, the CDR3 is TGTGCCACCAGCAGAGATATACAGGGGGATCAGCCCCAGCATTTT.

The V gene is TRBV9, the J gene TRBJ2-3; TRBD2 matches at 7 bases. Germline V CDR1 and CDR2: SGDLS, YYNGEE. The CDR3 runs 16 residues. Trimming at V came to 1 base and at J to 1 base, leaving 6 bases not matched to a gene. CDR3 bases: TGTGCCAGCAGCGTAAGGGCGGGAGTAGGCACAGATACGCAGTATTTT. Translating gives CASSVRAGVGTDTQYF.

At least ten counts were recorded for this clonotype. This rearrangement joins TRBV7-2 to TRBJ2-7, with D unresolved. CDR1 SGHTA and CDR2 FQGNSA come from the germline V gene. This CDR3 region has 15 residues. V was shortened by 1 base and J by 0 bases, with 10 bases between the two germline ends. The CDR3 DNA reads TGTGCCAGCAGCTTAGTAGGGCAGACCTCCTACGAGCAGTACTTC. Translating gives CASSLVGQTSYEQYF.

This clonotype was observed at least ten times. This chain links TRBV18 with TRBJ1-1; D gene uncertain. V was shortened by 3 bases and J by 1 base, with 15 bases between the two germline ends. The germline CDR1 and CDR2 sequences are KGHSH and LQKENI. The CDR3 has 16 amino acids. The CDR3, as DNA: TGTGCCAGCTCACCCAACTCGGGTCTTGGGAACACTGAAGCTTTCTTT. This translates into CASSPNSGLGNTEAFF.

This clonotype was recorded many times. The chain has TRBV11-2 and TRBJ2-1, with D perhaps matching TRBD2 (6 bases). Trimming removed 1 base from V and 9 bases from J, with 19 bases in between. Looked up from germline, CDR1 is SGHAT and CDR2 is FQNNGV. CDR3 size: 16 residues. The CDR3 here is CASSLGAGLTRSEQFF. The CDR3 nucleotides are TGTGCCAGCAGCTTAGGTGCGGGACTTACCCGGAGTGAGCAGTTCTTC.

The J gene is TRBJ2-2, the V gene TRBV24-1; 7 bases are a match to TRBD2. V was pared by 5 bases and J by 3 bases, with 8 bases of the junction left unmatched. The CDR3 has 16 residues. The V gene's germline CDR1 is KGHDR and CDR2 SFDVKD. The CDR3 spells CATSASGRLDTGELFF. In DNA, the CDR3 is TGTGCCACCAGTGCCTCCGGGAGGTTGGACACCGGGGAGCTGTTTTTT.

The V gene is TRBV7-8, the J gene TRBJ2-1; possible D gene TRBD2, 5 bases. Trimming took 2 bases from V and 8 from J, leaving 10 bases between them. CDR1 and CDR2 (germline): SGHVS, FQNEAQ. The CDR3 is made up of 13 amino acids. The CDR3 reads CASSLYRRHEQFF. For the CDR3, the DNA is TGTGCCAGCAGCTTATACCGGAGGCATGAGCAGTTCTTC. Filled out from reference TRBV7-8 and TRBJ2-1, the complete variable domain reads GAGVSQSPRYKVAKRGQDVALRCDPISGHVSLFWYQQALGQGPEFLTYFQNEAQLDKSGLPSDRFFAERPEGSVSTLKIQRTQQEDSAVYLCASSLYRRHEQFFGPGTRLTVL.

This clonotype was observed many times. The chain has TRBV7-9 and TRBJ2-2; D is perhaps TRBD2 (5 bases). This CDR3 region has 13 residues. V was trimmed by 3 bases and J by 4 bases, leaving 6 bases between them. CDR1 and CDR2 (germline): SEHNR, FQNEAQ (reference sequence). Written as DNA, the CDR3 is TGTGCCAGCAGCTTCGGAGGCACCGGGGAGCTGTTTTTT. Its protein is CASSFGGTGELFF.

This clonotype appeared many times. V gene TRBV29-1 combines with J gene TRBJ1-2; 9 bases align to TRBD1. This CDR3 spans 14 amino acids. Trimming at V came to 8 bases and at J to 4 bases, leaving 11 bases not matched to a gene. Germline CDR1 reads SQVTM; CDR2 reads ANQGSEA. CDR3 sequence (DNA): TGCAGCATCGATTCCGGGACAGGGCCCTATGGCTACACCTTC. This translates into CSIDSGTGPYGYTF.

This clonotype was counted many times. The chain carries TRBV6-5 and TRBJ2-7, with a tentative D call TRBD2 (5 bases). The CDR3 runs to 12 residues. Trimming left V 8 bases short and J 5 bases short, with 13 bases between. Germline CDR1 MNHEY, CDR2 SVGAGI. The CDR3 loop reads CASGLSGNEQYF. The CDR3, as DNA: TGTGCCAGCGGCCTCTCGGGGAACGAGCAGTACTTC.

This clonotype was counted many times. V usage is TRBV5-1 and J usage is TRBJ2-3; the match to TRBD1 covers 7 bases. J was trimmed by 0 bases and V by 4 bases; bases with no gene match: 5. There are 15 residues in the CDR3. Germline V lookup: CDR1 SGHRS, CDR2 YFSETQ. CDR3 residues: CASSDTGDSTDTQYF. CDR3 nucleotide sequence: TGCGCCAGCAGCGATACAGGGGATAGCACAGATACGCAGTATTTT. Based on the CDR3 plus reference TRBV5-1 and TRBJ2-3, the full variable domain is KAGVTQTPRYLIKTRGQQVTLSCSPISGHRSVSWYQQTPGQGLQFLFEYFSETQRNKGNFPGRFSGRQFSNSRSEMNVSTLELGDSALYLCASSDTGDSTDTQYFGPGTRLTVL.

Judged by abundance, this clonotype is medium-sized. The chain employs TRBV29-1 and TRBJ2-7, with D possibly TRBD1 on 6 matching bases. The CDR3 length is 12 residues. V lost 2 bases and J 5 bases, leaving 10 bases between the germline ends. The V gene's germline CDR1 is SQVTM and CDR2 ANQGSEA. The CDR3 DNA sequence: TGCAGCGTTGAACGTACAGGGCACGAGCAGTACTTC. The encoded protein is CSVERTGHEQYF.

This chain connects TRBV5-1 to TRBJ2-7, with TRBD1 identical over 8 bases. The germline V gene encodes CDR1 SGHRS and CDR2 YFSETQ. The CDR3 sequence is 15 residues long. V trimming: 0 bases; J trimming: 2 bases; junction bases outside the gene matches: 4. In DNA form, the CDR3 reads TGCGCCAGCAGCTTGGACAGGGGGTCCCCCTACGAGCAGTACTTC. Translation gives CASSLDRGSPYEQYF.

This clonotype showed up many times. The chain uses TRBV20-1 and TRBJ1-1; D is undetermined. Germline loops: CDR1 DFQATT, CDR2 SNEGSKA (reference sequence). Trimming took off 6 bases at V and 10 bases at J, with 15 bases between the two ends. The CDR3 is made up of 11 amino acids. The CDR3 protein is CSASPSHGAFF. CDR3 sequence (DNA): TGCAGTGCCTCCCCCTCTCACGGAGCTTTCTTT.

This clonotype was seen at least ten times. The chain carries TRBV29-1 and TRBJ2-3; D unclear. V was cut by 0 bases and J by 2 bases, with 15 bases left in between. The CDR3 is made up of 16 amino acids. The germline V gene encodes CDR1 SQVTM and CDR2 ANQGSEA. CDR3 sequence: CSVEDFIGRITDTQYF. In nucleotides, the CDR3 is TGCAGCGTTGAAGATTTTATCGGCAGAATCACAGATACGCAGTATTTT.

The chain uses TRBV28 and TRBJ2-1; 8 nucleotides line up with TRBD2. The J call is doubtful: the DNA matches TRBJ2-7 better. The germline gives CDR1 MDHEN, CDR2 SYDVKM. The CDR3 runs 15 residues. The CDR3 spells CASRVLAVSSYEQYF. CDR3 bases: TGTGCCAGTCGAGTACTAGCGGTGAGCTCCTACGAGCAGTACTTC.

Concerning this clonotype itself: The junction shows a germline mismatch at one end, possibly a read error. J is TRBJ2-2 and V is TRBV5-1; possibly TRBD1 for D (5 bases). The CDR3 length is 15 residues. The germline V gene has CDR1 SGHRS and CDR2 YFSETQ. The CDR3 region is CASSFHGANTGELFF. DNA of the CDR3: TGCGCCAGCAGCTTCCATGGGGCGAATACCGGGGAGCTGTTTTTT.

This clonotype was recorded many times. The V and J genes are TRBV20-1 and TRBJ2-2, with 12 positions matching TRBD2. V trimming: 0 bases; J trimming: 3 bases; junction bases outside the gene matches: 2. Germline CDR1 reads DFQATT; CDR2 reads SNEGSKA (reference sequence). The CDR3 length is 16 residues. CDR3: CSARDGLAGYTGELFF. The CDR3 nucleotides are TGCAGTGCTAGAGATGGACTAGCGGGGTACACCGGGGAGCTGTTTTTT.

The table lists this clonotype with a few counts. The chain couples TRBV5-1 to TRBJ1-2, with D possibly matching TRBD1 (6 bases). Looked up from germline, CDR1 is SGHRS and CDR2 is YFSETQ. The CDR3 length is 16 residues. The V end was cut by 0 bases, the J end by 4 bases, with 16 bases between. Written as DNA, the CDR3 is TGCGCCAGCAGCTTGGTGACCGGACAGAACCTCTATGGCTACACCTTC. The encoded protein is CASSLVTGQNLYGYTF.

The gene calls are TRBV7-9 and TRBJ1-2; D is unclear. The CDR3 is 13 residues long. Germline-derived CDR1 and CDR2 are SEHNR and FQNEAQ (reference sequence). Trimming pared 1 base from V and 2 bases from J, leaving 5 bases between. The CDR3 sequence is CASSLVANYGYTF. DNA for the CDR3: TGTGCCAGCAGCTTAGTAGCGAACTATGGCTACACCTTC.

This clonotype was counted a few times. V usage is TRBV28 and J usage is TRBJ2-7, with D perhaps TRBD1 (5 bases). Per germline, CDR1 MDHEN and CDR2 SYDVKM. The CDR3 extends over 12 amino acids. Trimming left V 5 bases short and J 6 bases short, with 11 bases between. The CDR3 region is CASSPGLREQYF. The CDR3, as DNA: TGTGCCAGCAGTCCAGGGTTACGCGAGCAGTACTTC.

This clonotype was counted ten times or more. This sequence joins TRBV6-5 and TRBJ1-1; possible D gene TRBD1, 6 bases. V dropped 6 bases and J dropped 0 bases, with 11 bases sitting between them. The CDR3 has 14 residues. Germline V gene lookup returns CDR1 MNHEY and CDR2 SVGAGI. CDR3 amino acids: CASSRQAMNTEAFF. CDR3 sequence (DNA): TGTGCCAGCAGCCGACAGGCTATGAACACTGAAGCTTTCTTT.

At least ten counts were recorded for this clonotype. CDR3 DNA sequence: TGTGCCATCAGTGAGAGTGGGCAGGGAGGAGATACGCAGTATTTT. It encodes CAISESGQGGDTQYF. The rearrangement joins TRBV10-3 to TRBJ2-3; perhaps TRBD2 as D (6 bases). Germline assignment: CDR1 ENHRY and CDR2 SYGVKD. Trimming took off 2 bases at V and 5 bases at J, with 14 bases between the two ends. The CDR3 totals 15 residues.